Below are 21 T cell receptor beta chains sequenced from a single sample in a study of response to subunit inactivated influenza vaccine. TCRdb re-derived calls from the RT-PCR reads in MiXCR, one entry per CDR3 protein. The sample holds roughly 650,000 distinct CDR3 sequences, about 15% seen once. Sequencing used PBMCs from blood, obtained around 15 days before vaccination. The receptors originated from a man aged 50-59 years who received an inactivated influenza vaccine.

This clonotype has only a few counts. CDR3 bases: TGCAGCGTTGAAAATTCGGCAGGCGGAGGCAGATACGAGCAGTACTTC. It yields the protein CSVENSAGGGRYEQYF. The chain combines TRBV29-1 with TRBJ2-7; TRBD2 is a possible D gene (5 bases). The CDR3 is 16 residues long. The germline V gene has CDR1 SQVTM and CDR2 ANQGSEA. V lost 2 bases to trimming and J lost 4 bases, with 21 bases between them.

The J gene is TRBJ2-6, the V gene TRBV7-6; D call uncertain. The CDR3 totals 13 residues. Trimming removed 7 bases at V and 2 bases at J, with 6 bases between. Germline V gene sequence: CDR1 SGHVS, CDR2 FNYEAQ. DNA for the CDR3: TGTGCCAGCACCTTCGCTGGGGCCAACGTCCTGACTTTC. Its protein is CASTFAGANVLTF.

The CDR3 region has the DNA TGTGCCAGCAGCCACACGGGGGGGATGCAGTTCTTC. This codes for CASSHTGGMQFF. The chain combines TRBV6-6 with TRBJ2-1; TRBD2 matches 8 bases. The CDR3 loop spans 12 amino acids. Per germline, CDR1 MNHNY and CDR2 SVGAGI (reference sequence). Losses at the gene ends were 6 bases for V and 12 bases for J; bases not matched to a gene: 7.

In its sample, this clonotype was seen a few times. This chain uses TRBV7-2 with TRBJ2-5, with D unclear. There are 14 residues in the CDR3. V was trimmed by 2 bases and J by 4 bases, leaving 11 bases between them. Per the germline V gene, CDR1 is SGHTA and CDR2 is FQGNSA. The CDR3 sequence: CASSLLWAAETQYF. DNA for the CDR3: TGTGCCAGCAGCTTACTCTGGGCAGCAGAGACCCAGTACTTC.

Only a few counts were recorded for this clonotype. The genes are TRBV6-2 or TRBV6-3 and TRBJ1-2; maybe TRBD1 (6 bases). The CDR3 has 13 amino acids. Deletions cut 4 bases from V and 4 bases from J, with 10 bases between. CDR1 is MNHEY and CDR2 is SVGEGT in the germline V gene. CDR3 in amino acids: CASSLDSVYGYTF. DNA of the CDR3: TGTGCCAGCAGTTTGGACAGCGTCTATGGCTACACCTTC.

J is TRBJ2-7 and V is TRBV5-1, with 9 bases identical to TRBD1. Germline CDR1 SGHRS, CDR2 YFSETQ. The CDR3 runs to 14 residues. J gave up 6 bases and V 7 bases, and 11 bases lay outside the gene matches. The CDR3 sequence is CASYGDRGYGEQYF. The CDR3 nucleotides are TGCGCCAGCTACGGAGACAGGGGGTATGGCGAGCAGTACTTC.

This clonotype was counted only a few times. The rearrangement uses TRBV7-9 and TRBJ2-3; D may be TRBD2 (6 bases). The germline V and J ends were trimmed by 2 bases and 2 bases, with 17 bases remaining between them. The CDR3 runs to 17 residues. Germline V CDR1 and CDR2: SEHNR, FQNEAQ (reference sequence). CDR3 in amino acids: CASSLYVGGLATDTQYF. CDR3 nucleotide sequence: TGTGCCAGCAGCTTATACGTAGGAGGGCTTGCCACAGATACGCAGTATTTT.

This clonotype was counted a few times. This chain's CDR3 is CASSQDWSGPSYEQYF. CDR3 coding DNA: TGTGCCAGCAGCCAAGATTGGAGCGGACCCTCCTACGAGCAGTACTTC. The gene calls are TRBV14 and TRBJ2-7; TRBD2 is a possible D gene (5 bases). CDR3 length: 16 amino acids. The V and J ends lost 0 bases and 0 bases respectively, with 12 bases between them. The germline V gene encodes CDR1 SGHDN and CDR2 FVKESK.

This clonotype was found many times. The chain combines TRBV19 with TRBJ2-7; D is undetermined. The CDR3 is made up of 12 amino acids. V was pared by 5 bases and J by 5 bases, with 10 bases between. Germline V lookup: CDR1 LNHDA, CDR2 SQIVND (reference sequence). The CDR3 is CASSVAGDEQYF. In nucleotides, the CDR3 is TGTGCCAGTAGTGTCGCTGGGGACGAGCAGTACTTC.

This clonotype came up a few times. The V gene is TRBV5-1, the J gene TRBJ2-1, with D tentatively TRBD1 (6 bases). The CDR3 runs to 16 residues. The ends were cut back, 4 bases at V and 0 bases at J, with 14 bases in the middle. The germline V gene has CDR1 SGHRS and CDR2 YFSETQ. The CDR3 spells CASSRGQISSYNEQFF. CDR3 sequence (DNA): TGCGCCAGCAGCAGGGGACAAATAAGCTCCTACAATGAGCAGTTCTTC.

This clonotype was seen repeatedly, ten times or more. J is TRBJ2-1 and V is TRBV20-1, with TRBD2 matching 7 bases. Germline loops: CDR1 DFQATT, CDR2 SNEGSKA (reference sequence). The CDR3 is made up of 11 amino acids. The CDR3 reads CSGYSGNEQFF. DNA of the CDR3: TGCAGCGGGTATAGCGGGAATGAGCAGTTCTTC.

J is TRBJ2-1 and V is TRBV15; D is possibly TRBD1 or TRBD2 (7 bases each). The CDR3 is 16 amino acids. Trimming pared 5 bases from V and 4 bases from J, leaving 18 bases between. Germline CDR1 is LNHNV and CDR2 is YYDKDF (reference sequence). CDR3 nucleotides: TGTGCCACCAGCGGGAGGGACAGTCCGACTTACAATGAGCAGTTCTTC. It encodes CATSGRDSPTYNEQFF.

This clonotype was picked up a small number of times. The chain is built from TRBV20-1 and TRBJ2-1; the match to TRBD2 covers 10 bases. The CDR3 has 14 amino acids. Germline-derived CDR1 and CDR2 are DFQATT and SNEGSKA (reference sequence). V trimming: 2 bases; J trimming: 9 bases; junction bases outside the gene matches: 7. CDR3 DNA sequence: TGCAGTGCTAGACTAGCGGGAGCTCCGGGTGAGCAGTTCTTC. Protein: CSARLAGAPGEQFF.

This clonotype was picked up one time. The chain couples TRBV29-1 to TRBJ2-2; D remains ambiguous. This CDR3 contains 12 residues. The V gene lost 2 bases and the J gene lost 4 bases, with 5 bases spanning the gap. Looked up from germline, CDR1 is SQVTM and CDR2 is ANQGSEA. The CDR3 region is CSVETGTGELFF. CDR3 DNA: TGCAGCGTTGAAACCGGCACCGGGGAGCTGTTTTTT.

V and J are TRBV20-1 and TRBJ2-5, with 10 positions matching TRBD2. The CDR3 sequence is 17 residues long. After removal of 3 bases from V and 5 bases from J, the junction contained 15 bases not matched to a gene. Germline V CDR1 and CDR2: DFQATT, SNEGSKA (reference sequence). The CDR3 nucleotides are TGCAGTGCTAGGGCTTGGCTAGCGGGGGATCTCACGGAGACCCAGTACTTC. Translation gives CSARAWLAGDLTETQYF.

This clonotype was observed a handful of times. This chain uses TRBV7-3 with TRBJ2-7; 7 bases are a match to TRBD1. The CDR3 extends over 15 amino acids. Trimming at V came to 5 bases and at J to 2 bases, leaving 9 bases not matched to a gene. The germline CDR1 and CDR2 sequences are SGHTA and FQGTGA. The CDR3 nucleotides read TGTGCCAGCAGCATCTACGGACAGGCTACCTACGAGCAGTACTTC. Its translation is CASSIYGQATYEQYF.

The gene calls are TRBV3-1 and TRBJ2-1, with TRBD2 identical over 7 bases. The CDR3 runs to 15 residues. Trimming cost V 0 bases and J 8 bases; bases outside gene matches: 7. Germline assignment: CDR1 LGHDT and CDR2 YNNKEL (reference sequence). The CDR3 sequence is CASSQDYGLVDEQFF. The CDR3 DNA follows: TGTGCCAGCAGCCAAGATTACGGACTAGTCGATGAGCAGTTCTTC.

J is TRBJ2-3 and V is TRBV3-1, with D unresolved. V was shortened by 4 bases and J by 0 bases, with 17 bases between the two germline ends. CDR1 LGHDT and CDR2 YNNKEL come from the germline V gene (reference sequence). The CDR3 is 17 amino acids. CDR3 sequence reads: CASSPPGRLQSTDTQYF. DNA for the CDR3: TGTGCCAGCAGCCCTCCCGGGCGACTCCAAAGCACAGATACGCAGTATTTT.

The CDR3 DNA sequence: TGCGCCAGCAGCGCCAGAGCAACTAATGAAAAACTGTTTTTT. It is translated as CASSARATNEKLFF. The V and J genes are TRBV5-1 and TRBJ1-4; no reliable D call. The CDR3 is made up of 14 amino acids. Trimming left V 4 bases short and J 0 bases short, with 7 bases between. Germline V gene sequence: CDR1 SGHRS, CDR2 YFSETQ.

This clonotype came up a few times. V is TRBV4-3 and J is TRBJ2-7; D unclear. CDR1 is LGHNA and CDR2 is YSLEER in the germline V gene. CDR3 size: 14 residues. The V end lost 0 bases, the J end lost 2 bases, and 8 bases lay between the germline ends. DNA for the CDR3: TGCGCCAGCAGCCAAGAGTGGGTCGCCTACGAGCAGTACTTC. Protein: CASSQEWVAYEQYF.

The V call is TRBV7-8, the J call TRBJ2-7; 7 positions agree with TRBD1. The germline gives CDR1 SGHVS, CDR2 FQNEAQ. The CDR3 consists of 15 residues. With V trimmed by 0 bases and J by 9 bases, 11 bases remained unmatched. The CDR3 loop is CASSLAPQGDTAQYF. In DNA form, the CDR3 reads TGTGCCAGCAGCTTAGCCCCCCAGGGGGATACGGCGCAGTACTTC.